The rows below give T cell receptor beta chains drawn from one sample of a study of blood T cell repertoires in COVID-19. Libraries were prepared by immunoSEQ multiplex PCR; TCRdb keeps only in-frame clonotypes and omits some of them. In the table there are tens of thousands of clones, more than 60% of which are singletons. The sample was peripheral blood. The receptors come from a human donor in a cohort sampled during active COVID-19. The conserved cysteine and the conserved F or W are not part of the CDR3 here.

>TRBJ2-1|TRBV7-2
ASSLDRLAGGTYNEQF
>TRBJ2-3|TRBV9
ASSVTGLAGGSTDTQY
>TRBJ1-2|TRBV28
ASSPPGQVYGYT
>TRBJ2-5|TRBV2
AAVGGETQY
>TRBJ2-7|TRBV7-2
ASSPQQGFEQY
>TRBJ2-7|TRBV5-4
ASSSRTSVEQY
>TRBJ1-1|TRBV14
ASSRTMGAAF
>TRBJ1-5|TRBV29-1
SVGDRHNQPQH
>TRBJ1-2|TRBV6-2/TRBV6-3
ASSYTGQANYGYT
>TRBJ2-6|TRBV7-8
ASSTPWGGANVLT
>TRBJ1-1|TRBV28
ASSTGAPRSEAF
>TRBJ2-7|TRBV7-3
ASSSNSGRANEQY
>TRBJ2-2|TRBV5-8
ASSFGGAGGELF
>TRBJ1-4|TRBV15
ATSRGDTREKLF
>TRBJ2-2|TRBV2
ASSGTSYDTGELF
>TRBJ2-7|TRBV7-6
ASSSSERGKVYEQY
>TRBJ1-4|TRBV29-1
SVYGTGNEKLF
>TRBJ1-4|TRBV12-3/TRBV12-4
ASGLTGREKLF
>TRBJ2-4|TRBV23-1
ASSQRNRASRGNIQY
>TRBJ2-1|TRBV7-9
ASSAVAGRSYNEQF
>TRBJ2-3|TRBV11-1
ASSSPGLAGVDTQY
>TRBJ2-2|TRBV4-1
ASSQDQGLLVAGELF
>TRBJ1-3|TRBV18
ASSRIQGGSGNTIY
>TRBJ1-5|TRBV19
ASERGTGGYGNQPQH
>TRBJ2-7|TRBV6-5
ASSYLAGEVTYEQY
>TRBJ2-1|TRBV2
ASSGQGTPNEQF
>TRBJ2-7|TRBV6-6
ASSSSGQLFYEQY
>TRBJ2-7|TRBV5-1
ASSFGTGGREQY
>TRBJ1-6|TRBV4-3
ASSRYRGSNSPLH
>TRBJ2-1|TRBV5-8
ASRPLQGAPNEQF
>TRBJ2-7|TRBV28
ASSSERQRGNEQY
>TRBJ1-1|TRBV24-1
ATSDPRGTEAF
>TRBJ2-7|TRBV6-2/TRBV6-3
ASSSGGHDGTYEQY
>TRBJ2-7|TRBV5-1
ASSPVAGSYEQY
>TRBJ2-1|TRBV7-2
ASSPGREGRNEQF
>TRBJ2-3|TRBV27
ASSWEGRGTDTQY
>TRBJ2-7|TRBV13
ASSQQGFAYEQY
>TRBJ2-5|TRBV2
ASSERSALQETQY
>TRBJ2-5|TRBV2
ASRGSGSVGTQY
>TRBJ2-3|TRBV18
ASSRDYTTDTQY
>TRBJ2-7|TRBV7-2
ASSLGLAGVYEQY
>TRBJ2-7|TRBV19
ASSKREQY
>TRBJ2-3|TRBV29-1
SVGGRYTDTQY
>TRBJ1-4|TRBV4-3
ASSQTPAGGFEKLF
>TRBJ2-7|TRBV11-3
ASSLASTGGYEQY
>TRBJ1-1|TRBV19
ASSIWDWNTEAF
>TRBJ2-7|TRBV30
AWTMPSGSYEQY
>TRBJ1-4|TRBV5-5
ASSPTGIPNEKLF
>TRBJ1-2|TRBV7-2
ASSLTVYGYT
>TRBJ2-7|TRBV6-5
ASRRTTGGIYEQY
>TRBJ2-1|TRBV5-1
ASSLGQSYNEQF
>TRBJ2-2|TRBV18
ASSPPSGNTGELF
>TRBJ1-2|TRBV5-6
ASSQTGRGYGYT
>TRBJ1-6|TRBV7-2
ASSLDSSYNSPLH
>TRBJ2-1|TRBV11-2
ASSQTGGLADNEQF